This T cell receptor (beta chain) is from a study of blood T cell repertoires in COVID-19. Overall study context: Donors in the United States, Italy and Spain gave samples during acute or convalescent COVID-19. T cells, B-cell-depleted T cells, or PBMCs provided the cDNA or gDNA that served as material.

The CDR3 has 15 residues. CDR1 and CDR2 from the germline V gene are LGHNA and YNFKEQ. Unmatched junction bases numbered 17, after V lost 8 bases and J lost 10 bases. In the authors' methods: Reference gene primer amplification in the assay estimated nucleated cell counts. Data came from immunoSEQ multiplex PCR; TCRdb stores just in-frame clones and leaves some out. V, J and clone size derive from that table, while D and trimming were established from the DNA sequence. This repertoire shows around 97,000 clones, roughly 90% found once; its top ten account for more than 15%. The material sequenced was peripheral blood. This clonotype was sampled from a woman older than 75 in a cohort sampled during active COVID-19. The J gene is TRBJ2-3, the V gene TRBV4-2, with TRBD2 matching 8 bases. The CDR3 DNA reads as TGTGCCAGCGCTCCAGCGGGAGACTCCAATATCGCGCAGTATTTT. Protein sequence: CASAPAGDSNIAQYF.